Below, 17 T cell receptor beta chains from the same sample are listed, as sequenced in a study of shared clonotypes between healthy human individuals. This table comes from immunoSEQ multiplex PCR, and its TCRdb copy is limited to in-frame clones, with some not included. Of roughly 2,300,000 clones detected, around 90% appear once; the ten largest clones hold 0.37%. The source material was naive CD4+ T cells from PBMCs. The subset was: CD45RA+ positively selected. These receptors all come from a man between 18 and 35 years old in good health. Some clones in this sample may be carry-over from other donors' samples.

V gene TRBV19 combines with J gene TRBJ1-5; possibly TRBD1 for D (5 bases). Germline V gene data show CDR1 as LNHDA and CDR2 as SQIVND (reference sequence). Trimming cost V 3 bases and J 3 bases, with 12 bases left between them. This CDR3 has 15 amino acids. For the CDR3, the DNA is TGTGCCAGTAGTATCAGTAGCAGGGTCAATCAGCCCCAGCATTTT. Protein product: CASSISSRVNQPQHF.

The J gene is TRBJ1-1, the V gene TRBV27; D ambiguous. Germline-derived CDR1 and CDR2 are MNHEY and SMNVEV (reference sequence). Trimming left V 4 bases short and J 1 base short, with 13 bases between. CDR3 length: 15 amino acids. The CDR3 DNA follows: TGTGCCAGCAGTTATAAGGGAATCGGGAACACTGAAGCTTTCTTT. This translates into CASSYKGIGNTEAFF.

The chain carries TRBV28 and TRBJ2-1; D is possibly TRBD1 or TRBD2 (6 bases each). CDR3 length: 17 residues. The germline V gene has CDR1 MDHEN and CDR2 SYDVKM. Trimming pared 7 bases from V and 4 bases from J, leaving 23 bases between. The CDR3 DNA follows: TGTGCCAGCATCTCACAAGGAGGGGGGCGCGATTACAATGAGCAGTTCTTC. This codes for CASISQGGGRDYNEQFF.

This clone was recorded only once. Distinct nucleotide sequences in the sample also encode this CDR3. The gene calls are TRBV18 and TRBJ2-5, with D unclear. The CDR3 runs to 13 residues. Looked up from germline, CDR1 is KGHSH and CDR2 is LQKENI. V dropped 2 bases and J dropped 5 bases, with 9 bases sitting between them. The DNA for the CDR3 is TGTGCCAGCTCACCAGGGGATGGGGAGACCCAGTACTTC. Protein sequence: CASSPGDGETQYF.

Turning to this clone: The sample carries other DNA sequences with the same CDR3. The chain employs TRBV7-3 and TRBJ2-3, with 8 bases identical to TRBD2. V shed 4 bases and J 6 bases; nucleotides not matched to a gene: 6. The CDR3 extends over 14 amino acids. Per germline, CDR1 SGHTA and CDR2 FQGTGA. CDR3 residues: CASSSGTSGDTQYF. CDR3 sequence (DNA): TGTGCCAGCAGCTCAGGGACTAGTGGTGATACGCAGTATTTT.

The V and J genes are TRBV7-2 and TRBJ2-2, with 9 nucleotides matching TRBD1. The germline V gene has CDR1 SGHTA and CDR2 FQGNSA. This CDR3 has 15 amino acids. J was trimmed by 4 bases and V by 6 bases; bases with no gene match: 6. DNA of the CDR3: TGTGCCAGCAGGGGGAACAGGGGGCTCACCGGGGAGCTGTTTTTT. This translates into CASRGNRGLTGELFF.

This clone is a singleton in its sample. This chain connects TRBV28 to TRBJ1-1, with D hard to call. Germline values: CDR1 MDHEN, CDR2 SYDVKM. CDR3 size: 12 residues. Trimming left V 4 bases short and J 8 bases short, with 11 bases between. The CDR3: CASSSQTEEAFF. CDR3 nucleotide sequence: TGTGCCAGCAGTTCCCAAACAGAGGAAGCTTTCTTT.

V gene TRBV4-1 combines with J gene TRBJ2-1, with TRBD1 identical over 9 bases. Germline values: CDR1 MGHRA, CDR2 YSYEKL. The CDR3 extends over 17 amino acids. Unmatched junction bases numbered 7, after V lost 2 bases and J lost 2 bases. The CDR3 loop reads CASSQKPGQGTYNEQFF. CDR3 nucleotide sequence: TGCGCCAGCAGCCAAAAGCCGGGACAGGGTACCTACAATGAGCAGTTCTTC.

CDR3 sequence: CASSFLRVTEAFF. CDR3 bases: TGTGCCAGCAGTTTCCTCCGGGTCACTGAAGCTTTCTTT. The chain uses TRBV28 and TRBJ1-1, with D unclear. The CDR3 totals 13 residues. Germline lookup yields CDR1 MDHEN and CDR2 SYDVKM. V lost 3 bases and J 4 bases, leaving 9 bases between the germline ends. Full variable domain (rest looked up from reference TRBV28 and TRBJ1-1): DVKVTQSSRYLVKRTGEKVFLECVQDMDHENMFWYRQDPGLGLRLIYFSYDVKMKEKGDIPEGYSVSREKKERFSLILESASTNQTSMYLCASSFLRVTEAFFGQGTRLTVV.

J is TRBJ2-5 and V is TRBV18; 9 bases are a match to TRBD1. The CDR3 totals 15 residues. Germline loops: CDR1 KGHSH, CDR2 LQKENI. With V trimmed by 3 bases and J by 4 bases, 6 bases remained unmatched. For the CDR3, the DNA is TGTGCCAGCTCACCGCGACAGGGGGTTGCAGAGACCCAGTACTTC. This codes for CASSPRQGVAETQYF.

This clone was observed once. In DNA, the CDR3 is TGTGCCTTCCGACAGGGGGATGAAAAACTGTTTTTT. Its protein is CAFRQGDEKLFF. The V gene is TRBV30, the J gene TRBJ1-4; 9 bases align to TRBD1. The J segment lost 6 bases and the V segment lost 7 bases, leaving 3 bases of the junction unmatched. The CDR3 runs 12 residues. Germline V gives CDR1 GTSNPN, CDR2 SVGIG (reference sequence).

The chain joins TRBV4-1 to TRBJ2-7, with D possibly being TRBD1 (6 bases). Trimming left V 4 bases short and J 5 bases short, with 18 bases between. This CDR3 has 15 residues. Germline CDR1 MGHRA, CDR2 YSYEKL. The CDR3 DNA is TGCGCCAGCAGCCGCACCGGGACACCCGGCGACGAGCAGTACTTC. Translating it yields CASSRTGTPGDEQYF.

The CDR3 sequence: CASSYLAGDPGELFF. CDR3 nucleotides: TGTGCCAGCAGCTATCTAGCGGGAGATCCCGGGGAGCTGTTTTTT. The chain combines TRBV7-9 with TRBJ2-2; 10 bases are a match to TRBD2. V gave up 4 bases and J gave up 6 bases; unmatched junction bases: 5. CDR1 and CDR2 (germline): SEHNR, FQNEAQ (reference sequence). This CDR3 has 15 residues.

This clone has a single count. The CDR3 here is CASSFTQEGTQYF. As DNA, the CDR3 is TGCGCCAGCAGCTTTACCCAGGAAGGGACCCAGTACTTC. The gene calls are TRBV5-1 and TRBJ2-5; D unresolved. There are 13 residues in the CDR3. Germline lookup yields CDR1 SGHRS and CDR2 YFSETQ. Trimming pared 2 bases from V and 7 bases from J, leaving 12 bases between.

This clone was counted a single time. CDR3: CAISEPSGTQLGNEQFF. The CDR3 DNA is TGTGCCATCAGTGAGCCTAGCGGGACCCAACTAGGAAATGAGCAGTTCTTC. V and J are TRBV10-3 and TRBJ2-1; 9 bases align to TRBD2. J gave up 7 bases and V 2 bases, and 12 bases lay outside the gene matches. Germline V gene data show CDR1 as ENHRY and CDR2 as SYGVKD. The CDR3 is 17 residues long.

Concerning this clone itself: At the DNA level, this CDR3 is encoded by other sequences in the same sample as well. DNA of the CDR3: TGTGCCAGCAGTGAAGGAGGGGTGAACTATGGCTACACCTTC. Its translation: CASSEGGVNYGYTF. The chain has TRBV6-1 and TRBJ1-2; maybe TRBD1 (5 bases). With 1 base removed from V and 2 bases from J, the gap between germline ends came to 8 bases. The CDR3 is 14 residues long. Germline V gives CDR1 MNHNS, CDR2 SASEGT.

The CDR3 sequence is CASSLAGGPRDKYF. In DNA, the CDR3 is TGTGCCAGCAGTCTAGCGGGAGGGCCCAGGGATAAGTACTTC. V is TRBV28 and J is TRBJ2-7, with 12 bases matching TRBD2. V lost 5 bases to trimming and J lost 11 bases; unmatched junction nucleotides: 10. The length of the CDR3 is 14 residues. Germline CDR1 reads MDHEN; CDR2 reads SYDVKM.